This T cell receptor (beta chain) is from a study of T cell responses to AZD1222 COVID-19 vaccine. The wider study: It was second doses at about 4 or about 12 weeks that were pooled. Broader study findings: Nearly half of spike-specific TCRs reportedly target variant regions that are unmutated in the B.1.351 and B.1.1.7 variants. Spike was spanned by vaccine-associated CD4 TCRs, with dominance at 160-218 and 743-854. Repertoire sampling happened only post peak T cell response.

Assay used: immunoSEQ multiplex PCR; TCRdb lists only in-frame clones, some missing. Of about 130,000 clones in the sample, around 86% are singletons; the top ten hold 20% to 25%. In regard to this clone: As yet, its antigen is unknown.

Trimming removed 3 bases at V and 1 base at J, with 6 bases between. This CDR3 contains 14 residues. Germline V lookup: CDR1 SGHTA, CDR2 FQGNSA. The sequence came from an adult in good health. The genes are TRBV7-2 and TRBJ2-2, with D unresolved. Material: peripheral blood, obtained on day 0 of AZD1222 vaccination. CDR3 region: CASSFGVNTGELFF. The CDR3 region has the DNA TGTGCCAGCAGCTTTGGGGTGAACACCGGGGAGCTGTTTTTT.